Below, 19 T cell receptor beta chains from the same sample are listed, as sequenced in a study of regulatory T cells in long-lasting Graves disease. Construction of the TCR beta libraries employed iRepertoire HTBI primers in conjunction with Arm-PCR of CDR3 regions. Using its own MiXCR run on the multiplex PCR reads, TCRdb lists one record per CDR3 protein. The data show almost 350,000 distinct CDR3 sequences, roughly a fifth seen once. This sample's time point: persistent/refractory GD, antithyroid drugs over 5 years with positive TRAb. PBMC RNA was the source of the TCR library. Sequenced here: peripheral blood mononuclear cells (PBMCs), sampled when the disease was refractory, from a patient treated with antithyroid drugs. The receptor set was obtained from a female donor with Graves disease.

The V call is TRBV6-5, the J call TRBJ1-3, with 7 bases aligning to TRBD1. The CDR3 contains 15 residues. J lost 4 bases, V lost 0 bases, and 3 bases had no gene match. Germline values: CDR1 MNHEY, CDR2 SVGAGI. Here the CDR3 DNA reads TGTGCCAGCAGTTACTCCGGGACAGAAGGAAACACCATATATTTT. Translating it yields CASSYSGTEGNTIYF.

This clonotype was picked up many times. This chain connects TRBV6-5 to TRBJ1-6; D is ambiguous. Germline V gene sequence: CDR1 MNHEY, CDR2 SVGAGI. Trimming left V 0 bases short and J 4 bases short, with 13 bases between. The CDR3 sequence is 17 residues long. The CDR3 region is CASSYSQGPEYNSPLHF. For the CDR3, the DNA is TGTGCCAGCAGTTACTCCCAAGGGCCGGAATATAATTCACCCCTCCACTTT.

This chain uses TRBV15 with TRBJ2-5; D is possibly TRBD2 (6 bases). This CDR3 has 12 residues. CDR1 is LNHNV, CDR2 YYDKDF, per germline (reference sequence). V was trimmed by 5 bases and J by 9 bases, leaving 13 bases between them. Written as DNA, the CDR3 is TGTGCCACCAGCGGAAACCGGGACTCCCAGTACTTC. Translated, it gives CATSGNRDSQYF. Full variable domain (rest looked up from reference TRBV15 and TRBJ2-5): DAMVIQNPRYQVTQFGKPVTLSCSQTLNHNVMYWYQQKSSQAPKLLFHYYDKDFNNEADTPDNFQSRRPNTSFCFLDIRSPGLGDTAMYLCATSGNRDSQYFGPGTRLLVL.

This clonotype was picked up many times. The chain carries TRBV7-2 and TRBJ2-7, with D maybe TRBD2 (6 bases). CDR1 is SGHTA, CDR2 FQGNSA, per germline. The V end was cut by 0 bases, the J end by 2 bases, with 8 bases between. This CDR3 spans 14 amino acids. Here the CDR3 reads CASSLARGTYEQYF. CDR3 DNA: TGTGCCAGCAGCTTAGCGCGGGGAACCTACGAGCAGTACTTC.

The table lists this clonotype with many counts. CDR3 residues: CASSLLVGRIDYEQYF. In nucleotides, the CDR3 is TGTGCCAGCAGCTTATTGGTGGGACGGATAGACTACGAGCAGTACTTC. The chain couples TRBV7-8 to TRBJ2-7; D possibly matches TRBD1 or TRBD2 (5 bases each). CDR3 length equals 16 residues. Germline lookup yields CDR1 SGHVS and CDR2 FQNEAQ. V dropped 2 bases and J dropped 3 bases, with 17 bases sitting between them.

At least ten counts were recorded for this clonotype. CDR3 sequence: CSVSDRGYEQYF. The CDR3, as DNA: TGCAGCGTTTCGGACAGGGGTTACGAGCAGTACTTC. The chain combines TRBV29-1 with TRBJ2-7; TRBD1 matches 9 bases. Germline V lookup: CDR1 SQVTM, CDR2 ANQGSEA. The CDR3 totals 12 residues. V lost 5 bases to trimming and J lost 4 bases; unmatched junction nucleotides: 3.

The chain couples TRBV18 to TRBJ2-5, with D tentatively TRBD1 (5 bases). Trimming left V 0 bases short and J 4 bases short, with 12 bases between. Germline CDR1 is KGHSH and CDR2 is LQKENI. The CDR3 is 15 amino acids. The CDR3: CASSPPGQGGETQYF. The CDR3 DNA follows: TGTGCCAGCTCACCACCCGGGCAGGGCGGAGAGACCCAGTACTTC.

There are many counts of this clonotype. The chain has TRBV7-9 and TRBJ1-1, with D unresolved. CDR1 and CDR2 (germline): SEHNR, FQNEAQ (reference sequence). V dropped 5 bases and J dropped 2 bases, with 9 bases sitting between them. The CDR3 loop spans 13 amino acids. This chain's CDR3 is CASSALVNTEAFF. In DNA form, the CDR3 reads TGTGCCAGCAGCGCGCTCGTTAACACTGAAGCTTTCTTT.

V is TRBV28 and J is TRBJ2-1, with a weak D call TRBD2 (5 bases). The CDR3 covers 10 residues. V was cut by 6 bases and J by 10 bases, with 7 bases left in between. CDR1 and CDR2 (germline): MDHEN, SYDVKM. The CDR3 bases are TGTGCCAGCAGCGGCGGGGAGCAGTTCTTC. It specifies CASSGGEQFF.

The chain joins TRBV6-5 to TRBJ1-5; no reliable D call. CDR1 and CDR2 from the germline V gene are MNHEY and SVGAGI. V lost 2 bases and J lost 6, with 8 bases in between. The CDR3 has 13 residues. This chain's CDR3 is CASSYGWLQPQHF. CDR3 DNA sequence: TGTGCCAGCAGTTACGGTTGGCTTCAGCCCCAGCATTTT.

This clonotype has only a few counts. V usage is TRBV20-1 and J usage is TRBJ1-5; no definite D call. In germline, CDR1 is DFQATT, CDR2 SNEGSKA (reference sequence). V was clipped by 6 bases and J by 8 bases, with 20 bases between them. The CDR3 sequence is 14 residues long. The DNA for the CDR3 is TGCAGTGCCACGGAACCGGGCAGGTTGGAGCCCCAGCATTTT. Translation gives CSATEPGRLEPQHF.

The chain links TRBV10-3 to TRBJ1-6, with a tentative D call TRBD1 (5 bases). Germline lookup yields CDR1 ENHRY and CDR2 SYGVKD. This CDR3 is built from 13 residues. The germline V and J ends were trimmed by 8 bases and 12 bases, with 17 bases remaining between them. CDR3 sequence: CAIRGTDDVPLHF. The CDR3 coding sequence is TGTGCCATCCGAGGGACCGACGATGTACCCCTCCACTTT.

This clonotype was recorded at least ten times. The V and J genes are TRBV7-9 and TRBJ1-6; 7 bases fit TRBD1. The CDR3 is made up of 14 amino acids. CDR1 SEHNR and CDR2 FQNEAQ come from the germline V gene (reference sequence). The V and J ends lost 5 bases and 4 bases, in that order; junction bases with no gene match: 2. Here the CDR3 DNA reads TGTGCCAGCAGCACAGGGGTTTATAATTCACCCCTCCACTTT. Amino acid sequence: CASSTGVYNSPLHF.

This clonotype was observed a handful of times. This chain connects TRBV30 to TRBJ1-2, with D possibly TRBD1 on 6 matching bases. Germline V CDR1 and CDR2: GTSNPN, SVGIG (reference sequence). The V end was cut by 5 bases, the J end by 7 bases, with 14 bases between. The CDR3 has 12 residues. CDR3 residues: CAWGRGVGGYTF. In DNA, the CDR3 is TGTGCCTGGGGGAGGGGGGTTGGTGGCTACACCTTC.

This clonotype was picked up many times. The gene calls are TRBV29-1 and TRBJ1-2; D might be TRBD1 (5 bases). The CDR3 is 12 amino acids. CDR1 and CDR2 from the germline V gene are SQVTM and ANQGSEA. V lost 3 bases, J lost 7 bases, and 12 bases lay in between. CDR3 DNA: TGCAGCGTTGATTGGCAGGGAGGTGGCTACACCTTC. It is translated as CSVDWQGGGYTF.

This clonotype was recorded at least ten times. The V gene is TRBV28, the J gene TRBJ2-7; the D is unclear. The CDR3 runs 11 residues. With 6 bases removed from V and 3 bases from J, the gap between germline ends came to 6 bases. Germline values: CDR1 MDHEN, CDR2 SYDVKM. CDR3 sequence: CASRDGYEQYF. The CDR3 DNA reads as TGTGCCAGCAGGGACGGCTACGAGCAGTACTTC.

This clonotype appeared a few times. CDR3 protein: CASSYIGTSRYEQYF. Written as DNA, the CDR3 is TGCGCCAGCAGCTACATAGGGACTAGCCGCTACGAGCAGTACTTC. V is TRBV5-1 and J is TRBJ2-7, with 9 bases that match TRBD2. CDR1 SGHRS and CDR2 YFSETQ come from the germline V gene. The CDR3 covers 15 residues. With V trimmed by 3 bases and J by 3 bases, 7 bases remained unmatched.

The chain uses TRBV2 and TRBJ2-3, with 11 bases aligning to TRBD2. The V segment lost 9 bases and the J segment 4 bases; nucleotides outside the gene matches: 12. Germline V gene sequence: CDR1 SNHLY, CDR2 FYNNEI. The CDR3 covers 16 residues. CDR3 DNA: TGTGCCAGAGGCCGGGGGACTAGCGGAATCCCAGATACGCAGTATTTT. Its protein is CARGRGTSGIPDTQYF.

This clonotype showed up just a few times. The chain is built from TRBV2 and TRBJ2-2; D gene uncertain. Germline V gene lookup returns CDR1 SNHLY and CDR2 FYNNEI. This CDR3 contains 12 residues. Trimming stripped 7 bases from V and 8 bases from J, with 11 bases between. The CDR3 bases are TGTGCCAGCAACGGTTGGGTGGGGGAGCTGTTTTTT. Translated, it gives CASNGWVGELFF.